One and the same sample provided the 3 T cell receptor beta chains below, sequenced in a study of cytomegalovirus exposure and HLA in healthy donors. Some clones are missing from TCRdb's copy, which holds only in-frame ones; the method was immunoSEQ multiplex PCR. This sample has under 400,000 clones; about nine tenths occur once, and the top ten carry roughly 0.8%. The sequencing sample was made of PBMCs. These receptors came from a young woman in good health and CMV-seronegative.

The chain employs TRBV6-5 and TRBJ1-1, with D tentatively TRBD1 (5 bases). Trimming took off 8 bases at V and 1 base at J, with 14 bases between the two ends. CDR3 length equals 14 residues. CDR1 is MNHEY and CDR2 is SVGAGI in the germline V gene. This CDR3 reads CASGFGGSNTEAFF. CDR3 DNA sequence: TGTGCCAGCGGCTTCGGGGGTTCGAACACTGAAGCTTTCTTT.

The chain has TRBV11-2 and TRBJ2-1; 12 bases align to TRBD2. Looked up from germline, CDR1 is SGHAT and CDR2 is FQNNGV. After removal of 7 bases from V and 2 bases from J, the junction contained 6 bases not matched to a gene. The CDR3 is 16 residues long. CDR3 residues: CASTPGTSGPYNEQFF. DNA for the CDR3: TGTGCCAGCACCCCCGGGACTAGCGGGCCCTACAATGAGCAGTTCTTC. The full variable domain, with the rest looked up from reference TRBV11-2 and TRBJ2-1, is EAGVAQSPRYKIIEKRQSVAFWCNPISGHATLYWYQQILGQGPKLLIQFQNNGVVDDSQLPKDRFSAERLKGVDSTLKIQPAKLEDSAVYLCASTPGTSGPYNEQFFGPGTRLTVL.

This clone was recorded a few times. The rearrangement links TRBV19 to TRBJ1-5, with D perhaps TRBD1 (5 bases). Deletions cut 4 bases from V and 3 bases from J, with 10 bases between. This CDR3 contains 14 residues. The germline gives CDR1 LNHDA, CDR2 SQIVND (reference sequence). The CDR3 region has the DNA TGTGCCAGTAGTACCAGACAGCACAATCAGCCCCAGCATTTT. This gives the protein CASSTRQHNQPQHF.